The entry that follows covers one T cell receptor (beta chain) sequence. What it recognizes is unknown. The data stem from a study of vaccination and CD4 T cells after COVID-19. The treatment: approximately 11-day PBMC culture with coronavirus spike peptide pools or control peptides (ViraFEST assay). CDR3 length equals 16 residues. An Oncomine TCR Beta short-read assay was used to sequence the DNA from cultured CD4+ T cells. From the PCR reads, TCRdb called clonotypes with MiXCR, one entry per CDR3 protein. The sample has 15,000 or so distinct CDR3 sequences, 30% to 45% seen once. The sample consisted of CD4+ T cells from blood, cultured in vitro. The TCR originated in a human donor who had recovered from COVID-19. The V gene is TRBV21-1, the J gene TRBJ2-2; the table's D call, TRBD2, has no DNA check behind it. TRBV21-1 is given as a pseudogene. The CDR3 DNA sequence: TGTGCCAGCAGCAACCGGGCTAGCGGGAACACCGGGGAGCTGTTTTTT. Translation gives CASSNRASGNTGELFF.